The 26 T cell receptor beta chains presented below share a single source sample, sequenced in a study of cytomegalovirus exposure and HLA in healthy donors. Vbeta (60) and Jbeta (13) primers were used in the PCR. Repertoires were generated with immunoSEQ multiplex PCR, while TCRdb's copy carries only in-frame clones and drops some. The sample holds tens of thousands of clones. Sequencing used PBMCs. The receptors derive from a human donor in good health.

The chain couples TRBV18 to TRBJ1-1; no reliable D call. Germline values: CDR1 KGHSH, CDR2 LQKENI. V lost 5 bases, J lost 2 bases, and 12 bases lay in between. The CDR3 is 14 amino acids. This CDR3 is CASSENGYNTEAFF. The CDR3 nucleotides are TGTGCCAGCTCAGAGAACGGGTATAACACTGAAGCTTTCTTT.

This chain connects TRBV5-1 to TRBJ1-5; D perhaps matches TRBD1 (5 bases). The CDR3 has 15 residues. The V end was cut by 1 base, the J end by 6 bases, with 14 bases between. The V gene's germline CDR1 is SGHRS and CDR2 YFSETQ. The CDR3 loop reads CASSLSGQGGQPQHF. The CDR3 nucleotides read TGCGCCAGCAGCTTGAGTGGGCAGGGTGGTCAGCCCCAGCATTTT.

This chain connects TRBV4-2 to TRBJ1-2; D not resolved. Germline V gene data show CDR1 as LGHNA and CDR2 as YNFKEQ. This CDR3 region has 15 residues. The ends were cut back, 0 bases at V and 4 bases at J, with 12 bases in the middle. The CDR3: CASSQDRQFAYGYTF. CDR3 coding DNA: TGTGCCAGCAGCCAAGATCGACAATTTGCCTATGGCTACACCTTC.

The V and J genes are TRBV15 and TRBJ1-6; D possibly corresponds to TRBD1 (5 bases). CDR3 length: 16 residues. The ends were cut back, 0 bases at V and 8 bases at J, with 14 bases in the middle. In germline, CDR1 is LNHNV, CDR2 YYDKDF (reference sequence). In DNA form, the CDR3 reads TGTGCCACCAGCAGAGATAGGCAGGGAGGGTATTCACCCCTCCACTTT. It translates to CATSRDRQGGYSPLHF.

The chain is built from TRBV19 and TRBJ2-1; the D is unclear. The CDR3 sequence is 12 residues long. Germline V gene sequence: CDR1 LNHDA, CDR2 SQIVND (reference sequence). With 2 bases removed from V and 8 bases from J, the gap between germline ends came to 7 bases. The CDR3: CASSIKRYEQFF. In DNA, the CDR3 is TGTGCCAGTAGTATAAAGCGCTATGAGCAGTTCTTC.

A note on this clone: This specimen includes other DNA sequences encoding the same CDR3. The CDR3 sequence is CAWSANTRSEAFF. The CDR3, as DNA: TGTGCCTGGAGTGCAAACACGAGGTCTGAAGCTTTCTTT. The rearrangement joins TRBV30 to TRBJ1-1; no clear D. V lost 1 base to trimming and J lost 6 bases, with 12 bases between them. Per the germline V gene, CDR1 is GTSNPN and CDR2 is SVGIG (reference sequence). There are 13 residues in the CDR3.

The chain uses TRBV4-1 and TRBJ2-1; maybe TRBD1 (5 bases). Germline-derived CDR1 and CDR2 are MGHRA and YSYEKL. The V end was cut by 0 bases, the J end by 2 bases, with 8 bases between. This CDR3 spans 15 amino acids. DNA of the CDR3: TGCGCCAGCAGCCAAGAAGGGGTTACCTACAATGAGCAGTTCTTC. Its protein is CASSQEGVTYNEQFF.

The chain couples TRBV5-1 to TRBJ2-3; 9 bases fit TRBD2. This CDR3 spans 15 amino acids. Germline V gene data show CDR1 as SGHRS and CDR2 as YFSETQ. The V gene end was trimmed by 5 bases and the J gene end by 3 bases; junction bases not matched to a gene: 7. The CDR3 nucleotides read TGCGCCAGCAGAAGAATAGCGGGGGTTACAGATACGCAGTATTTT. Translation: CASRRIAGVTDTQYF.

V and J are TRBV6-4 and TRBJ1-5; D call uncertain. CDR1 and CDR2 from the germline V gene are MRHNA and SNTAGT. The CDR3 is 13 amino acids. Trimming removed 5 bases from V and 2 bases from J, with 7 bases in between. CDR3 DNA sequence: TGTGCCAGCAGTTATGGGCGCAATCAGCCCCAGCATTTT. This sequence encodes CASSYGRNQPQHF.

This chain joins TRBV27 and TRBJ2-7, with a weak D call TRBD1 (6 bases). The germline gives CDR1 MNHEY, CDR2 SMNVEV (reference sequence). Trimming stripped 9 bases from V and 1 base from J, with 10 bases between. The CDR3 extends over 12 amino acids. CDR3 region: CASRDNSYEQYF. The CDR3 nucleotides are TGTGCCAGTCGGGACAATTCCTACGAGCAGTACTTC.

The genes are TRBV30 and TRBJ1-3; 10 positions match TRBD1. The germline V gene encodes CDR1 GTSNPN and CDR2 SVGIG (reference sequence). Germline trimming cut 8 bases from V and 0 bases from J; bases unmatched to any gene: 4. The CDR3 has 14 amino acids. The CDR3 reads CAGDRGPSGNTIYF. For the CDR3, the DNA is TGTGCCGGGGACAGGGGACCCTCTGGAAACACCATATATTTT.

V is TRBV4-1 and J is TRBJ2-1; 7 nucleotides agree with TRBD2. Germline CDR1 and CDR2: MGHRA and YSYEKL. V was clipped by 0 bases and J by 7 bases; unmatched bases: 12. CDR3 length equals 17 residues. CDR3 protein: CASSQDGSRGRVNEQFF. In DNA form, the CDR3 reads TGCGCCAGCAGCCAAGATGGTAGTCGGGGGAGGGTAAATGAGCAGTTCTTC.

The V and J genes are TRBV2 and TRBJ1-5; D is possibly TRBD1 (6 bases). The germline gives CDR1 SNHLY, CDR2 FYNNEI. The V end lost 5 bases, the J end lost 4 bases, and 12 bases lay between the germline ends. This CDR3 has 14 residues. The CDR3 region has the DNA TGTGCCAGCAGTTCTCGGCAGGGGAATCAGCCCCAGCATTTT. This sequence encodes CASSSRQGNQPQHF.

J is TRBJ2-6 and V is TRBV7-5; TRBD1, the D gene given by the table, was not confirmed from the DNA. TRBV7-5 is designated a pseudogene. The CDR3 is made up of 18 amino acids. CDR3 in amino acids: CVRSHEGQGRSGANVLTF. The CDR3 DNA reads as TGTGTCAGAAGCCATGAGGGACAGGGAAGGTCCGGGGCCAACGTCCTGACTTTC.

This chain uses TRBV6-5 with TRBJ1-1; possibly TRBD1 for D (5 bases). Trimming left V 7 bases short and J 5 bases short, with 20 bases between. Germline V gene data show CDR1 as MNHEY and CDR2 as SVGAGI. The CDR3 contains 15 residues. Here the CDR3 DNA reads TGTGCCAGCACTTCACCGGGGGGGGTTAGGACTGAAGCTTTCTTT. It encodes CASTSPGGVRTEAFF.

The rearrangement joins TRBV7-3 to TRBJ1-1, with D hard to call. CDR1 and CDR2 from the germline V gene are SGHTA and FQGTGA. Trimming stripped 5 bases from V and 0 bases from J, with 10 bases between. This CDR3 is 14 amino acids long. CDR3 sequence: CASSRTGLNTEAFF. CDR3 in DNA: TGTGCCAGCAGCCGTACGGGGTTGAACACTGAAGCTTTCTTT.

J is TRBJ1-4 and V is TRBV6-5, with TRBD1 matching over 10 bases. V shed 0 bases, J shed 10 bases, and the junction held 5 bases outside the gene matches. The germline gives CDR1 MNHEY, CDR2 SVGAGI. This CDR3 comprises 15 residues. CDR3 DNA sequence: TGTGCCAGCAGTTACTCTGGGACAGGGGAAGGAAAACTGTTTTTT. Translated, it gives CASSYSGTGEGKLFF.

V is TRBV6-1 and J is TRBJ2-1; 9 positions match TRBD1. V lost 1 base to trimming and J lost 6 bases; unmatched junction nucleotides: 4. The CDR3 extends over 15 amino acids. Germline loops: CDR1 MNHNS, CDR2 SASEGT. CDR3 amino acids: CASSEGDRAGNEQFF. The CDR3 DNA sequence: TGTGCCAGCAGTGAAGGGGACAGGGCTGGCAATGAGCAGTTCTTC.

The CDR3 loop reads CASSKPGDSYGYTF. The CDR3 region has the DNA TGTGCCAGTAGTAAGCCCGGGGACAGCTATGGCTACACCTTC. The V gene is TRBV19, the J gene TRBJ1-2, with 7 nucleotides matching TRBD1. V trimming: 4 bases; J trimming: 4 bases; junction bases outside the gene matches: 6. The germline gives CDR1 LNHDA, CDR2 SQIVND (reference sequence). This CDR3 has 14 amino acids.

The V gene is TRBV2, the J gene TRBJ2-7; TRBD1 matches at 10 bases. Trimming took 6 bases from V and 1 from J; bases not matched to a gene: 6. The germline gives CDR1 SNHLY, CDR2 FYNNEI. This CDR3 is built from 15 residues. CDR3 DNA: TGTGCCAGCAGCGAGGACAGGGGGACATCCTACGAGCAGTACTTC. It is translated as CASSEDRGTSYEQYF. The full variable domain, rest sourced from reference TRBV2 and TRBJ2-7, is EPEVTQTPSHQVTQMGQEVILRCVPISNHLYFYWYRQILGQKVEFLVSFYNNEISEKSEIFDDQFSVERPDGSNFTLKIRSTKLEDSAMYFCASSEDRGTSYEQYFGPGTRLTVT.

The rearrangement links TRBV19 to TRBJ1-5, with D possibly being TRBD1 (5 bases). V was trimmed by 9 bases and J by 4 bases, leaving 22 bases between them. Germline lookup yields CDR1 LNHDA and CDR2 SQIVND (reference sequence). This CDR3 spans 16 amino acids. CDR3: CASRPGRSGGNQPQHF. The DNA for the CDR3 is TGTGCCAGCCGACCGGGGCGCTCGGGAGGAAATCAGCCCCAGCATTTT.

The chain couples TRBV14 to TRBJ2-7; 9 bases map to TRBD2. Germline loops: CDR1 SGHDN, CDR2 FVKESK. This CDR3 is built from 17 residues. The ends lost 2 bases at V and 2 bases at J; junction bases unmatched: 10. The CDR3 DNA reads as TGTGCCAGCAGCCAATCCCCCGCTAGCGGGAACACCTACGAGCAGTACTTC. It encodes CASSQSPASGNTYEQYF.

V usage is TRBV7-9 and J usage is TRBJ2-3, with unresolved D. Germline CDR1 is SEHNR and CDR2 is FQNEAQ (reference sequence). This CDR3 is 13 amino acids long. V lost 5 bases and J lost 1, with 7 bases in between. The CDR3 is CASSPSGTDTQYF. The CDR3 nucleotides read TGTGCCAGCAGCCCCTCAGGCACAGATACGCAGTATTTT.

The chain couples TRBV28 to TRBJ1-2, with 7 bases matching TRBD1. V dropped 6 bases and J dropped 7; count of bases not matched to a gene: 8. Looked up from germline, CDR1 is MDHEN and CDR2 is SYDVKM. This CDR3 comprises 13 residues. CDR3 in DNA: TGTGCCAGCAGCCCTGGACAGGCGTTTGGCTACACCTTC. Amino acids: CASSPGQAFGYTF.

The CDR3 loop is CAWREADRGLGYTF. The CDR3 bases are TGTGCCTGGAGAGAAGCGGACAGGGGGCTGGGCTACACCTTC. The V gene is TRBV30, the J gene TRBJ1-2; 11 bases are a match to TRBD1. The CDR3 contains 14 residues. V was pared by 3 bases and J by 8 bases, with 8 bases of the junction left unmatched. The germline V gene has CDR1 GTSNPN and CDR2 SVGIG (reference sequence).

J is TRBJ1-5 and V is TRBV28; D remains unclear. The V and J ends lost 1 base and 4 bases respectively, with 14 bases between them. The CDR3 runs 16 residues. Germline-derived CDR1 and CDR2 are MDHEN and SYDVKM. CDR3 loop: CASSLSLSGENQPQHF. Written as DNA, the CDR3 is TGTGCCAGCAGTTTATCACTTTCCGGGGAGAATCAGCCCCAGCATTTT. The whole variable domain, filled in from reference TRBV28 and TRBJ1-5, reads DVKVTQSSRYLVKRTGEKVFLECVQDMDHENMFWYRQDPGLGLRLIYFSYDVKMKEKGDIPEGYSVSREKKERFSLILESASTNQTSMYLCASSLSLSGENQPQHFGDGTRLSIL.